The clone carrying this T cell receptor (beta chain) showed up just a few times. Its antigen remains unknown. The sample comes from a study of cytomegalovirus exposure and HLA in healthy donors. General study findings and limits: The productive fraction for most TCR beta V segments was about 90% or about 30% in an earlier analysis. Excluded were some V segments that proved indistinguishable, including TRBV6-2 and TRBV6-3.

PCR used 60 Vbeta primers and 13 Jbeta primers. Clones were read by immunoSEQ multiplex PCR, and TCRdb kept only the in-frame ones, dropping some. The table shows approximately 190,000 clones, with 70% to 80% occurring only once. Germline values: CDR1 ENHRY, CDR2 SYGVKD. The CDR3 sequence is 12 residues long. Trimming took 3 bases from V and 2 from J, leaving 2 bases between them. This chain joins TRBV10-3 and TRBJ2-1, with D hard to call. Sequencing was performed on PBMCs. The clonotype originates from a woman in her 30s in good health and CMV-seropositive. This chain's CDR3 is CAISDTYNEQFF. The DNA of the CDR3 is TGTGCCATCAGTGATACCTACAATGAGCAGTTCTTC.